What follows describes a single T cell receptor beta chain. What this receptor recognizes is not known. No base-level quality is on record; no much larger clone is a single base apart. This sample stems from a study of beta chain features in type 1 diabetes (dated by TCRdb to between 2018 and 2020). The study in broad terms: Patients and healthy donors did not differ in mean age, gender distribution, total cell number or subset yield. A total of just under 110,000,000 sorted cells were examined across all samples, and RNA yield correlated strongly with the number of cells per subset. The study compared the TCRB repertoires of sorted circulating CD4+ T cell subsets in recently diagnosed type 1 diabetes patients with those in matched healthy donors. Naive and central memory subsets were obtained from all 30 or so donors, but regulatory and stem cell-like memory subsets were isolated from only 8 patients and 8 healthy donors.

Summary of the overall study and its limitations: PCR might favor shorter templates, but patient and control samples were amplified and corrected together, so any skew would affect both groups equally. At VDJ recombination sites, type 1 diabetes patients had fewer insertions and more deleted nucleotides, which implies abnormalities in thymic rearrangement. Because the HLA sub-analyses included only small numbers of individuals, any influence of HLA type on TCRB rearrangement was left unresolved. Because cDNA rather than genomic DNA was sequenced, highly expressing activated cells could have been over-represented, although no difference in activation and CD3 levels was found between groups. Naive, central memory and regulatory TCRB repertoires appeared to be more similar among patients than among healthy donors. Type 1 diabetes patients showed a moderate but significant shortening of TCRB CDR3 length in all four CD4+ subsets.

Germline trimming amounts to 5 bases on V and 6 bases on J, with 5 as the count of junction bases outside the gene matches. The CDR3 starts with the cysteine, ends with the phenylalanine, and has 13 residues. Only the CDR3 part of the read is kept: 39 bases, read in frame from the first base. CDR1 KGHSH and CDR2 LQKENI are derived from the germline V gene. The High Capacity cDNA Reverse Transcription Kit was used to reverse transcribe all of the isolated RNA, meaning that expressed TCRB transcripts were what got sequenced. Naive, central memory and regulatory T cell samples underwent deep immunoSEQ sequencing, averaging around 4 million total reads per sample. After sorted cells were lysed in RLT buffer, RNA was extracted with DNase-treated RNeasy Micro or Mini kits, with the choice depending on cell number. Each cell subset was processed on its own to prevent cross-contamination, while patient and healthy donor samples were processed together. The immunoSEQ multiplex PCR was used to amplify TCRB sequences from cDNA, generating 87-bp fragments that spanned the CDR3 region. Sequencing of the amplicons was performed on the Illumina HiSeq platform. The authors processed their data as follows. Synthetic template baselines were used to correct PCR bias computationally, reads within Hamming distance 2 were collapsed together, and singletons that could not be merged were discarded. Reads were aligned against IMGT to assign V, D and J genes, CDR3 length and insertions or deletions at six rearrangement sites. Within each subset, clonotype counts were normalized to sorted cell number, and only after that were true diversity and Gini coefficients computed with the tcR R package. The overlap coefficient, calculated on TCRB nucleotide sequences, was used to measure repertoire sharing. Out-of-frame TCRB sequences from naive cells were analyzed as a proxy for the pre-selection repertoire. TCRdb took this table from immuneACCESS and kept in-frame rearrangements with V and J called. Such tables lack part of the clones; where checked against another copy, unresolved V genes explain under half of the gap, and the rest is unexplained. From that table come the V and J calls and clone size; the DNA was used to work out D and trimming. The sample yields just over 450,000 clones; approximately 30% were counted once. The ten largest clones capture around 0.065% of the sample.

From each donor, a single peripheral blood sample of around 120 mL on average was drawn into heparinised tubes. A BD FACSAria II was used to sort naive, central memory, regulatory and stem cell-like memory CD4+ T cells with a panel that included CD45RO, CCR7, CD25, CD127, CD95 and CD27. A purity above 95% was achieved for all sorted populations. PBMCs were isolated immediately by Lymphoprep density gradient centrifugation and stained directly without culture. To minimize batch effects, samples were stained and sorted in pairs, one healthy donor with one patient per experiment. Recombination connected TRBV18 to TRBJ2-7; TRBD1 matches 9 bases in the middle. The TCR comes from a man aged 18 to 35 in good health. Sequencing input: naive CD4+ T cells from blood. This specimen's cell subset or site label, interpreted: true naive CD4+ T cells. The DNA sequence is as follows: TGTGCCAGCTCATCGGGGACAGGGTCCGAGCAGTACTTC. Its translation reads: CASSSGTGSEQYF.